Below, 2 T cell receptor beta chains from the same sample are listed, as sequenced in a study of shared clonotypes between healthy human individuals. TCRdb's table, derived via immunoSEQ multiplex PCR, lists solely in-frame clones and lacks some. The repertoire holds fewer than 600,000 clones, with around 80% as singletons. Sequencing used PBMCs. Receptors were obtained from a woman aged 40 to 55 in good health. Some clones in this sample may be carry-over from other donors' samples.

On this clone itself: The likely explanation is a read error, given a far larger clone one base away. This specimen includes other DNA sequences encoding the same CDR3. The rearrangement joins TRBV4-1 to TRBJ2-2; a possible D gene is TRBD2 (6 bases). The CDR3 loop spans 13 amino acids. The germline CDR1 and CDR2 sequences are MGHRA and YSYEKL. The CDR3 loop reads CASSRGLFGELFF. The CDR3 DNA sequence: TGCGCCAGCAGCCGGGGACTGTTCGGGGAGCTGTTTTTC.

The chain combines TRBV15 with TRBJ1-5; 7 bases match TRBD1. The CDR3 runs 16 residues. In germline, CDR1 is LNHNV, CDR2 YYDKDF (reference sequence). Trimming removed 5 bases from V and 3 bases from J; junction bases left unmatched: 10. The CDR3 reads CATSGDRTSLNQPQHF. The DNA of the CDR3 is TGTGCCACCAGCGGGGACAGAACGAGCCTCAATCAGCCCCAGCATTTT.